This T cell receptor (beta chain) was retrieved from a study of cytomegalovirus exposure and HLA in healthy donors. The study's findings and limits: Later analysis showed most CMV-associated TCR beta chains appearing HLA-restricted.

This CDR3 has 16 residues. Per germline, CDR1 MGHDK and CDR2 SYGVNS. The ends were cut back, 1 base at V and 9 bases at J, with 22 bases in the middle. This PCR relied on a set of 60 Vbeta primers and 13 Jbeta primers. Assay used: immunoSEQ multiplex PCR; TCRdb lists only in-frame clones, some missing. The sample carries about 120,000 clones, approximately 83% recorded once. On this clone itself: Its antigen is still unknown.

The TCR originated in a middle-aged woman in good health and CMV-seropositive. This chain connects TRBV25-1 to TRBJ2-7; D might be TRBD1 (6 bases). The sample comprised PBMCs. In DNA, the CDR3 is TGTGCCAGCAGTGAATCCAGACAGGCAAGCCTTTCAAGGCAGTACTTC. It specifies CASSESRQASLSRQYF.